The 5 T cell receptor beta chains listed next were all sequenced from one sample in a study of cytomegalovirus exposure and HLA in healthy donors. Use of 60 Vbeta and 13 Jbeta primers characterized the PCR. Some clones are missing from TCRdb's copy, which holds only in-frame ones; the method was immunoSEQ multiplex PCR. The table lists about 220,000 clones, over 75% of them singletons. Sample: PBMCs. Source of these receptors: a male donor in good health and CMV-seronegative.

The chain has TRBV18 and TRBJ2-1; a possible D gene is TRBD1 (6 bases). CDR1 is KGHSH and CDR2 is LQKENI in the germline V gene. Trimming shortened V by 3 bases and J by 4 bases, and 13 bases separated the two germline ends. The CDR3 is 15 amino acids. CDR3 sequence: CASSPGRGHYNEQFF. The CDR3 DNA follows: TGTGCCAGCTCACCTGGCCGGGGACATTACAATGAGCAGTTCTTC.

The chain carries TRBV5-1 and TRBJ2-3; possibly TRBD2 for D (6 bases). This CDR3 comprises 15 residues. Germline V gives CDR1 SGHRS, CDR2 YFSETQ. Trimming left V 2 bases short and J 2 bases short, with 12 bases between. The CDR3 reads CASSFRRGVTDTQYF. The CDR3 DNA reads TGCGCCAGCAGCTTCCGGAGGGGTGTCACAGATACGCAGTATTTT.

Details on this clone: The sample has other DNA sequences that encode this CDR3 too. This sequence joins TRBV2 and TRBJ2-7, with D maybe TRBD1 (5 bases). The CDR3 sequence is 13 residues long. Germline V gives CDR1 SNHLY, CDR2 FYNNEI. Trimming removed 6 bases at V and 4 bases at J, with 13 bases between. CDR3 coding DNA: TGTGCCAGCAGCTACGAGACAGCTTACGAGCAGTACTTC. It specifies CASSYETAYEQYF.

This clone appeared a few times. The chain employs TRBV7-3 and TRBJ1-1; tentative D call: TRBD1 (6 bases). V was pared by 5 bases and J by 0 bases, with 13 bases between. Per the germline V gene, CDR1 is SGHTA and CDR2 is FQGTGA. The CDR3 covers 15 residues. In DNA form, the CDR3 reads TGTGCCAGCAGCCCGAATCAGGGGTTGAACACTGAAGCTTTCTTT. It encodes CASSPNQGLNTEAFF. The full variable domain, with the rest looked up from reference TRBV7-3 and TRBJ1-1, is GAGVSQTPSNKVTEKGKYVELRCDPISGHTALYWYRQSLGQGPEFLIYFQGTGAADDSGLPNDRFFAVRPEGSVSTLKIQRTERGDSAVYLCASSPNQGLNTEAFFGQGTRLTVV.

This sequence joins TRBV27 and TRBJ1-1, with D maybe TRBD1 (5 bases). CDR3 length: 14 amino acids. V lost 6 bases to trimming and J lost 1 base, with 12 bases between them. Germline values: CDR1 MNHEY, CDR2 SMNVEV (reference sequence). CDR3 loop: CASSRTGSNTEAFF. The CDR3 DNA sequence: TGTGCCAGCAGCAGAACAGGATCGAACACTGAAGCTTTCTTT.